What follows are 4 T cell receptor beta chains derived from one specimen sequenced in a study of blood T cell repertoires in COVID-19. Measured with immunoSEQ multiplex PCR; TCRdb has only the in-frame clones, and not every one. The data show over 150,000 clones, with around 80% seen just once and 17% held by the top ten. Sequenced sample: PBMCs or T cells enriched from blood (not recorded which). The receptor source for this set is a woman between 50 and 59 years old who had recovered from COVID-19.

This clone was picked up a small number of times. The chain uses TRBV21-1 and TRBJ2-5; the DNA was not compared with TRBD2, the D call given in the table. TRBV21-1 is annotated as a pseudogene. The CDR3 has 15 amino acids. In DNA, the CDR3 is TGTGCCAGCAGCCAGCCTAGCGGGAGAAAAGAGACCCAGTACTTC. Translated: CASSQPSGRKETQYF.

CDR3 nucleotide sequence: TGTGCCAGCAGCCCCCGTTACGGACAGGAAGGGAGGAGTGAGCAGTTCTTC. Translation: CASSPRYGQEGRSEQFF. This sequence joins TRBV7-9 and TRBJ2-1; TRBD1 is a possible D gene (7 bases). V lost 5 bases, J lost 9 bases, and 26 bases lay in between. Germline assignment: CDR1 SEHNR and CDR2 FQNEAQ (reference sequence). The CDR3 consists of 17 residues.

CDR3 loop: CASSPTGGGFYEQYF. The CDR3 nucleotides are TGTGCCAGCAGCCCAACGGGGGGAGGGTTCTACGAGCAGTACTTC. This chain joins TRBV7-3 and TRBJ2-7; 7 bases agree with TRBD2. There are 15 residues in the CDR3. The V gene's germline CDR1 is SGHTA and CDR2 FQGTGA. J lost 3 bases, V lost 5 bases, and 10 bases had no gene match.

Only one count was recorded for this clone. The chain employs TRBV6-5 and TRBJ2-7, with no clear D. Trimming shortened V by 6 bases and J by 2 bases, and 17 bases separated the two germline ends. Germline V lookup: CDR1 MNHEY, CDR2 SVGAGI. CDR3 length: 15 amino acids. CDR3: CASSHLPTVPYEQYF. CDR3 nucleotide sequence: TGTGCCAGCAGCCATCTCCCCACTGTTCCCTACGAGCAGTACTTC.